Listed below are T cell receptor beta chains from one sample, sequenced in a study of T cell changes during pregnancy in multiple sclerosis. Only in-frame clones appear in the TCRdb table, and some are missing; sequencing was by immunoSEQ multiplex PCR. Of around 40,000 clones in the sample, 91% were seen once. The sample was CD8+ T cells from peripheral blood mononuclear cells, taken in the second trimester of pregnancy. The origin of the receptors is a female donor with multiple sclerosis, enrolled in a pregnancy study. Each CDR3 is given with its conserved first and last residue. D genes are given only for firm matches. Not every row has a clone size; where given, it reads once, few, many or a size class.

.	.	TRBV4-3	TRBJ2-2	TGCGCCAGCAGCCAAGATTTGGGGGCCGCCGGGGAGCTGTTTTTT	CASSQDLGAAGELFF
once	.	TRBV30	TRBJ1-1	TGTGCCTGGAGTTCCCGTGGGAGCACTGAAGCTTTCTTT	CAWSSRGSTEAFF
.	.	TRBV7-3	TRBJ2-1	TGTGCCAGCAGCTTAGGCCAGGGGGGCCGTGAGCAGTTCTTC	CASSLGQGGREQFF
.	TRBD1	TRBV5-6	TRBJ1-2	TGTGCCAGCCGGCCAGGGACAGGCCTATTTTATGGCTACACCTTC	CASRPGTGLFYGYTF
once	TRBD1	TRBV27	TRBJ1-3	TGTGCCAGCAGCCAAGACAGGGGCGGGTACACCATATATTTT	CASSQDRGGYTIYF
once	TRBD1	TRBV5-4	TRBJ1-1	TGTGCCAGCAGCTGGACAGGAGTTATGAACACTGAAGCTTTCTTT	CASSWTGVMNTEAFF
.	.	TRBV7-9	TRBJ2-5	TGTGCCAGCAGCTTAGCCGGGAGTAAAGAGACCCAGTACTTC	CASSLAGSKETQYF
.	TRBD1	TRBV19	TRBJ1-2	TGTGCCAGTAGTACCGGACAGGGCAACTATGGCTACACCTTC	CASSTGQGNYGYTF
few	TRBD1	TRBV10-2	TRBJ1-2	TGCGCCAGCAGTGAAACGTATCGCCCCGACAGGGTCTATGGCTACACCTTC	CASSETYRPDRVYGYTF
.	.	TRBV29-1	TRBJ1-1	TGCAGCGTTCCCTCAGGGACTGAAGCTTTCTTT	CSVPSGTEAFF
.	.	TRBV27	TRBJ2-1	TGTGCCAGCACCCCCTTAGGATCAGGGTTGAATGAGCAGTTCTTC	CASTPLGSGLNEQFF
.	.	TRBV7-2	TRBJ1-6	TGTGCCAGCAGCTTAGTAGGGAGCCTTGATGGCTCACCCCTCCACTTT	CASSLVGSLDGSPLHF
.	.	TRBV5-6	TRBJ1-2	TGTGCCAGCAGCTTGGGATCCAGGTCCTTTTTTTATGGCTACACCTTC	CASSLGSRSFFYGYTF
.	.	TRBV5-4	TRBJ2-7	TGTGCCAGCAGCCTGACAGAACAGGCGCACTACGAGCAGTACTTC	CASSLTEQAHYEQYF
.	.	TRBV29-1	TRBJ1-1	TGCAGCGTTGCCGGGAAGAACACTGAAGCTTTCTTT	CSVAGKNTEAFF
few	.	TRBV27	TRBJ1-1	TGTGCCAGCAGTTTTAATGTGAACACTGAAGCTTTCTTT	CASSFNVNTEAFF